Listed below are T cell receptor beta chains from one sample, sequenced in a study of post-analysis software for immune sequencing data. TCRdb fed the PCR reads into MiXCR, producing one record per CDR3 protein. This sample carries about 680,000 distinct CDR3 sequences, around 64% of them seen once, and the ten largest clones take approximately 11%. The sequencing sample was made of blood. These receptor sequences come from a girl aged 2 to 10 with multiple sclerosis. CDR3s include the opening cysteine and the closing phenylalanine or tryptophan. D genes are given only for firm matches. Clone size is shown for a subset of rows, as once, few, many or a class of expanded clone.

clone_size	d_call	v_call	j_call	cdr3_nt	cdr3_aa
few	TRBD1	TRBV12-3/TRBV12-4	TRBJ1-1	TGTGCCAGCAGTCCCCAGAACGGACAGGGAGGGAAAGCTTTCTTT	CASSPQNGQGGKAFF
.	TRBD1	TRBV2	TRBJ2-3	TGTGCCAGCAGTGAAGAGGGGGCAGGGCTCACAGATACGCAGTATTTT	CASSEEGAGLTDTQYF
.	.	TRBV12-3/TRBV12-4	TRBJ2-1	TGTGCCAGCAGTTCCCCCGGTGAAGAGCAGTTCTTC	CASSSPGEEQFF
few	.	TRBV10-3	TRBJ1-2	TGTGCCATCAGCCCGACGGGGGGACATGGCTACACCTTC	CAISPTGGHGYTF
few	TRBD2	TRBV29-1	TRBJ2-1	TGCAGCGTTGTACCTAAGTTGCGGGAGAGGGATGAGCAGTTCTTC	CSVVPKLRERDEQFF
few	TRBD1	TRBV12-3/TRBV12-4	TRBJ1-4	TGTGCCAGCAGTTTAGCGGGACAGGGCGAAAAACTGTTTTTT	CASSLAGQGEKLFF
.	TRBD1	TRBV12-3/TRBV12-4	TRBJ1-5	TGTGCCAGCAGTTTCTCGACAGGGAGCCAGCCCCAGCATTTT	CASSFSTGSQPQHF
.	.	TRBV4-2	TRBJ1-5	TGTGCCAGCAGCCAAGAGAACGGGCAGGGGAATCAGCCCCAGCATTTT	CASSQENGQGNQPQHF
.	.	TRBV3-1	TRBJ2-7	TGTGCCAGCAGCCTTTCGACCATCTCCAATGAGCAGTACTTC	CASSLSTISNEQYF
.	.	TRBV27	TRBJ1-1	TGTGCCAGCAGTTCCTGGCAGGGGACGGAAAACACTGAAGCTTTCTTT	CASSSWQGTENTEAFF
few	.	TRBV12-3/TRBV12-4	TRBJ1-2	TGTGCCAGCAGCAGGGCCTTGAATGGCTACACCTTC	CASSRALNGYTF
few	.	TRBV4-1	TRBJ1-6	TGCGCCAGCAGCCAAGATCGGCAATTACCCCTCCACTTT	CASSQDRQLPLHF
.	TRBD2	TRBV20-1	TRBJ2-3	TGCAGTGCTAAGAGGCCGGGACTAGCGGGATCCACAGATACGCAGTATTTT	CSAKRPGLAGSTDTQYF
few	.	TRBV6-6	TRBJ2-5	TGTGCCAGCAGCCCAAGCAGGGGCGGGAGCACCCAAGAGACCCAGTACTTC	CASSPSRGGSTQETQYF
once	TRBD1	TRBV11-2	TRBJ2-3	TGTGCCAGCAGCTTAGCCGCAGGGGGCCTAGCAGATACGCAGTATTTT	CASSLAAGGLADTQYF
.	TRBD1	TRBV5-1	TRBJ2-7	TGCGCCAGCAGCGAATACAGGGGGCCCGAGCAGTACTTC	CASSEYRGPEQYF
.	.	TRBV4-3	TRBJ2-4	TGCGCCAGCAGTCGTTCGGACGGGGGCAAAAACATTCAGTACTTC	CASSRSDGGKNIQYF
many	TRBD1	TRBV29-1	TRBJ2-5	TGCAGCGTTGAATGGGGACAGCAGTACTTC	CSVEWGQQYF
.	.	TRBV14	TRBJ1-1	TGTGCCAGCAGCCCCCGTACTCTGAACACTGAAGCTTTCTTT	CASSPRTLNTEAFF
.	TRBD1	TRBV7-6	TRBJ1-1	TGTGCCAGCAGCTTAGAGAGCGGATCAGGGGGGAGGACTGAAGCTTTCTTT	CASSLESGSGGRTEAFF
few	.	TRBV12-3/TRBV12-4	TRBJ2-1	TGTGCCAGCAGTTTAGCCATTAGCTCCTACAATGAGCAGTTCTTC	CASSLAISSYNEQFF
.	TRBD1	TRBV4-2	TRBJ2-1	TGTGCCAGCAGCCAAGGATTTGGGACAGCGGTCAATGAGCAGTTCTTC	CASSQGFGTAVNEQFF
.	.	TRBV7-9	TRBJ2-1	TGTGCCAGCAGCTTGGCCGGGACCCCCCATGAGCAGTTCTTC	CASSLAGTPHEQFF
once	.	TRBV3-1	TRBJ2-1	TGTGCCAGCAGCCAAAGTACGAATTGGCATGAGCAGTTCTTC	CASSQSTNWHEQFF
.	.	TRBV5-1	TRBJ2-1	TGCGCCAGCAGCTTGGGGCCGGAATTGTCCAATGAGCAGTTCTTC	CASSLGPELSNEQFF
few	.	TRBV15	TRBJ1-1	TGTGCCACCAGCAGAGGTGGGGAGAACACTGAAGCTTTCTTT	CATSRGGENTEAFF
few	.	TRBV20-1	TRBJ2-6	TGCAGTGCTAGGGTCTCTGGGGCCAACGTCCTGACTTTC	CSARVSGANVLTF
.	.	TRBV7-2	TRBJ1-2	TGTGCCAGCACCGTAGCCGGGGCCCGTGGCTACACCTTT	CASTVAGARGYTF
.	.	TRBV3-1	TRBJ2-5	TGTGCCAGCAGCCCGGACCCCCGGGGTAATGAGCAGTACTTC	CASSPDPRGNEQYF
.	.	TRBV20-1	TRBJ1-5	TGCAGTGCAGTCCCTTCAGGTGGCAATCAGCCCCAGCATTTT	CSAVPSGGNQPQHF
.	TRBD2	TRBV7-8	TRBJ2-3	TGTGCCAGCAGCTCCCATCGAGCGGGAGTATCTACAGATACGCAGTATTTT	CASSSHRAGVSTDTQYF
.	TRBD2	TRBV2	TRBJ2-1	TGTGCCAGCAGTGAAGCGGGAGGGCCATTTAATGAGCAGTTCTTC	CASSEAGGPFNEQFF
.	.	TRBV20-1	TRBJ1-1	TGCAGTGCTAGAGATCGGACTGTAAACACTGAAGCTTTCTTT	CSARDRTVNTEAFF
.	.	TRBV29-1	TRBJ2-2	TGCAGCGGAGGGGGGTCCGGGGAGCTGTTTTTT	CSGGGSGELFF
.	.	TRBV5-1	TRBJ1-2	TGCGCCAGCAGCCCCCCGGCTAGCGACTATGGCTACACCTTC	CASSPPASDYGYTF
few	TRBD1	TRBV20-1	TRBJ2-7	TGCAGTGGGGAGGGACAGGGGCCTCCCTACGAGCAGTACTTC	CSGEGQGPPYEQYF
.	.	TRBV20-1	TRBJ2-7	TGCAGTGCTTCAGGGGTACACGAGCAGTACTTC	CSASGVHEQYF
.	TRBD1	TRBV2	TRBJ2-1	TGTGCCAGCAGTGAAGTCGGTCGGGACAGGAACAATGAGCAGTTCTTC	CASSEVGRDRNNEQFF
once	.	TRBV4-1	TRBJ2-3	TGCGCCAGCAGTCATGCTAGGGATACGCAGTATTTT	CASSHARDTQYF
.	.	TRBV27	TRBJ1-1	TGTGCCAGCTTCACCCGTGGGGTTAACACTGAAGCTTTCTTT	CASFTRGVNTEAFF
few	.	TRBV11-2	TRBJ2-5	TGTGCCAGCAGCTGGCGCGAAGGGGAAGGTGGAGAGACCCAGTACTTC	CASSWREGEGGETQYF
.	.	TRBV12-3/TRBV12-4	TRBJ1-1	TGTGCCAGCAGTGACGGCTGGGGGATGAACACTGAAGCTTTCTTT	CASSDGWGMNTEAFF
few	.	TRBV6-5	TRBJ1-2	TGTGCCAGCAGTTTATACTTGCGTGGTGGCTACACCTTC	CASSLYLRGGYTF
.	.	TRBV12-3/TRBV12-4	TRBJ1-2	TGTGCCAGCAGTTTCGCGGCAGAGGGTGGCTACACCTTC	CASSFAAEGGYTF
.	.	TRBV27	TRBJ2-3	TGTGCCAGCAGTATGTACACCACAGATACGCAGTATTTT	CASSMYTTDTQYF